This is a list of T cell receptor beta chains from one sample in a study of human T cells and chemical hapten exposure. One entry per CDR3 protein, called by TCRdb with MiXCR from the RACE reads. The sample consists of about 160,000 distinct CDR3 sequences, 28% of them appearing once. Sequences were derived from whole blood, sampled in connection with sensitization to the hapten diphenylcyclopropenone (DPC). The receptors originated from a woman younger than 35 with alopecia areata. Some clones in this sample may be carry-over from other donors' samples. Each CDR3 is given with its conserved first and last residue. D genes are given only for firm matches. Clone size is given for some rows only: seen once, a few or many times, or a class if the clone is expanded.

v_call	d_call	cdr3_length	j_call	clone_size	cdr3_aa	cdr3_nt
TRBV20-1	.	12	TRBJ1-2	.	CSAEALSYGYTF	TGCAGTGCGGAAGCCCTTTCCTATGGCTACACCTTC
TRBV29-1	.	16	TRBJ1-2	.	CSVVVLGGVRDYGYTF	TGCAGCGTTGTTGTCTTGGGAGGGGTCCGGGACTATGGCTACACCTTC
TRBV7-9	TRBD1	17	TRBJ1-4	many	CASSSSTGGASNEKLFF	TGTGCCAGCAGCTCCTCGACAGGGGGCGCGTCTAATGAAAAACTGTTTTTT
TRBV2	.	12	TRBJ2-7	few	CASRVGSYEQYF	TGTGCCAGCAGGGTGGGTTCCTACGAGCAGTACTTC
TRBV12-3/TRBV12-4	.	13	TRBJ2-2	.	CASSWRNTGELFF	TGTGCCAGCAGTTGGCGGAACACCGGGGAGCTGTTTTTT
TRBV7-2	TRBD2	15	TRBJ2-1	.	CASRSISGVGNEQFF	TGTGCCAGCAGATCCATCAGCGGGGTCGGCAATGAGCAGTTCTTC
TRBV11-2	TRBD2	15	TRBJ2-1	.	CASSLVTSGGTEQFF	TGTGCCAGCAGCTTAGTAACTAGCGGGGGCACTGAGCAGTTCTTC
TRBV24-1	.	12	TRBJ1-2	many	CATSDPDYGYTF	TGTGCCACCAGTGATCCGGACTATGGCTACACCTTC
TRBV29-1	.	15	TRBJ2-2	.	CSVEDPAGAAGELFF	TGCAGCGTTGAAGACCCGGCAGGGGCGGCCGGGGAGCTGTTTTTT
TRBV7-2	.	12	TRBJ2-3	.	CASSLSTGTQYF	TGTGCCAGCAGCTTAAGCACAGGAACGCAGTATTTT
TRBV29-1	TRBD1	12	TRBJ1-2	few	CSVPDRDGGYTF	TGCAGCGTCCCAGACAGGGACGGTGGCTACACCTTC
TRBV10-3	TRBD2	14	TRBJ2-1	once	CAIRGTSVIDEQFF	TGTGCCATCAGGGGGACTAGTGTGATCGATGAGCAGTTCTTC
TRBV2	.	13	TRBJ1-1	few	CASSDVASVEAFF	TGTGCCAGCAGTGATGTGGCTTCCGTCGAAGCTTTCTTT
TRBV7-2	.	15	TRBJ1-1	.	CASGSRTGRGTEAFF	TGTGCCAGCGGATCTCGAACGGGAAGGGGGACTGAAGCTTTCTTT
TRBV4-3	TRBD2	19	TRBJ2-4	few	CASSQEWGLAVTYENIQYF	TGCGCCAGCAGCCAAGAATGGGGACTAGCGGTGACGTACGAAAACATTCAGTACTTC
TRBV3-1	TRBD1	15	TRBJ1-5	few	CASSPTGASNQPQHF	TGTGCCAGCAGTCCCACAGGGGCGAGCAATCAGCCCCAGCATTTT
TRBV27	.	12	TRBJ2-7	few	CASRGQGLGEYF	TGTGCCAGCAGGGGGCAGGGATTGGGCGAGTACTTC
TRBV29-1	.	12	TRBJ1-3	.	CSVRLGENTIYF	TGCAGCGTGCGACTTGGGGAAAACACCATATATTTT
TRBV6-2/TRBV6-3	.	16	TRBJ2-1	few	CASSNPGTGTYNEQFF	TGTGCCAGCAGTAACCCTGGTACGGGAACCTACAATGAGCAGTTCTTC
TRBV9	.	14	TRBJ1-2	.	CASSEDRPNYGYTF	TGTGCCAGCAGCGAGGACAGACCTAACTATGGCTACACCTTC
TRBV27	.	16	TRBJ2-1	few	CASSSLRLANYNEQFF	TGTGCCAGCAGCTCCTTACGCCTAGCGAATTACAATGAGCAGTTCTTC
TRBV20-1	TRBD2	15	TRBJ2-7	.	CSASPLAGGPYEQYF	TGCAGTGCGTCCCCCCTAGCGGGAGGACCCTACGAGCAGTACTTC
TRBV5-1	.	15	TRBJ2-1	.	CASSLPRSSYNEQFF	TGCGCCAGCAGCTTGCCCAGGAGCTCCTACAATGAGCAGTTCTTC
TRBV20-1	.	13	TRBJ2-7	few	CSASRPLSYEQYF	TGCAGTGCTAGTAGGCCGCTCTCCTACGAGCAGTACTTC
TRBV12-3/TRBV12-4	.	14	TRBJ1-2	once	CASSFKAGSYGYTF	TGTGCCAGCAGTTTTAAGGCAGGGAGCTATGGCTACACCTTC
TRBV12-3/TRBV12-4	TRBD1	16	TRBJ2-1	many	CASSAPGGQGRNEQFF	TGTGCCAGCAGTGCCCCGGGTGGACAGGGGCGGAATGAGCAGTTCTTC
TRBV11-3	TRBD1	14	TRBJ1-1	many	CASSSGQGYTEAFF	TGTGCCAGCAGCTCCGGACAGGGGTACACTGAAGCTTTCTTT
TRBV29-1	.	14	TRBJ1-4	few	CSVDRRGHNEKLFF	TGCAGCGTTGATCGCAGGGGTCATAATGAAAAACTGTTTTTT
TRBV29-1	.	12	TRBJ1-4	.	CSVERTGKGLFF	TGCAGCGTTGAACGGACCGGGAAAGGACTGTTTTTT
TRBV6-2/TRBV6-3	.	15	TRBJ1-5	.	CASSYTNGVRQPQHF	TGTGCCAGCAGTTATACGAACGGGGTGCGTCAGCCCCAGCATTTT
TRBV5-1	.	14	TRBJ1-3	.	CATAEMTGADTIYF	TGCGCCACCGCGGAAATGACAGGAGCAGACACCATATATTTT
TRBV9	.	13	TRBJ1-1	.	CASSVSSGYEAFF	TGTGCCAGCAGCGTCTCGTCAGGGTATGAAGCTTTCTTT
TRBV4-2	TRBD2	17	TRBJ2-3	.	CASSAQAGRGYTDTQYF	TGTGCCAGCAGCGCTCAGGCGGGGCGGGGGTACACAGATACGCAGTATTTT
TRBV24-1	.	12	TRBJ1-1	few	CATQGTNTEAFF	TGTGCCACCCAGGGTACGAACACTGAAGCTTTCTTT
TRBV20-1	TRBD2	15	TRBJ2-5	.	CSARAPGGGKNTQYF	TGCAGTGCGAGGGCTCCTGGGGGGGGGAAGAACACCCAGTACTTC
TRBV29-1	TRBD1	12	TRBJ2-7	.	CSVEKGAYEQYF	TGCAGCGTTGAGAAGGGGGCTTACGAGCAGTACTTC
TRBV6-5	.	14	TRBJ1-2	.	CASSYTPEGYGYTF	TGTGCCAGCAGTTACACCCCGGAAGGCTATGGCTACACCTTC
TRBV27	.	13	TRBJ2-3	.	CASSLGYTDTQYF	TGTGCCAGCAGTCTAGGGTACACAGATACGCAGTATTTT
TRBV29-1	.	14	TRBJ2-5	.	CSVGRVGAQETQYF	TGCAGCGTTGGGCGAGTGGGAGCCCAAGAGACCCAGTACTTC
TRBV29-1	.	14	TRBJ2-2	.	CSAEASSVTGELFF	TGCAGCGCTGAGGCCTCCTCGGTGACCGGGGAGCTGTTTTTT
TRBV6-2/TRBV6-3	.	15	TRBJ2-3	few	CASSYSQGGTDTQYF	TGTGCCAGCAGTTACTCTCAGGGCGGCACAGATACGCAGTATTTT
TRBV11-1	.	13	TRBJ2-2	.	CASSLIGTGELFF	TGTGCCAGCAGCTTAATAGGTACCGGGGAGCTGTTTTTT
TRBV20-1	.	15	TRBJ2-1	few	CSAGLTSGSRSEQFF	TGCAGTGCTGGGTTGACTAGTGGGAGTCGTAGTGAGCAGTTCTTC
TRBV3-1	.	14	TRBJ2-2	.	CASSRDLHTGELFF	TGTGCCAGCAGCCGGGACCTACACACCGGGGAGCTGTTTTTT